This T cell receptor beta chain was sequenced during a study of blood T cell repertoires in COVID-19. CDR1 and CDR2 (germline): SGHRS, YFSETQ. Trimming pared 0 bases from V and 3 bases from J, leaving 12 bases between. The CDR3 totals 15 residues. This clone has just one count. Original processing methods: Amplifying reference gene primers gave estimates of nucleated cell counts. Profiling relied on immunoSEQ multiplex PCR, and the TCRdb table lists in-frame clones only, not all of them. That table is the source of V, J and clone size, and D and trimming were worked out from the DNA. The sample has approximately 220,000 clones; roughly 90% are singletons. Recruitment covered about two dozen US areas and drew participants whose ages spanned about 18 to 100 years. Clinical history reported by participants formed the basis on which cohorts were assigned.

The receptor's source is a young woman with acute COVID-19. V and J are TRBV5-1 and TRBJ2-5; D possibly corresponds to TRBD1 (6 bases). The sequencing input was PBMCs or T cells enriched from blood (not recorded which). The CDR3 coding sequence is TGCGCCAGCAGCTTGGCCCTTGGGGGCGAAGAGACCCAGTACTTC. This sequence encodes CASSLALGGEETQYF.